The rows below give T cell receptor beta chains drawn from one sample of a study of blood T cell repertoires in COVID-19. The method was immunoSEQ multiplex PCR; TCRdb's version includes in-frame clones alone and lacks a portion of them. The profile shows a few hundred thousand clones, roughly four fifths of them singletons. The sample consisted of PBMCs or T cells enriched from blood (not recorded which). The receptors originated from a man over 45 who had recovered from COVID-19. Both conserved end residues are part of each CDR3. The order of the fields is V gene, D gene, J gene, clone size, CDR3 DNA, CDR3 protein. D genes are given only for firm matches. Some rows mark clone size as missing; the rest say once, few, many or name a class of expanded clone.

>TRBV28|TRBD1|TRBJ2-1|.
TGTGCCAGCAGTGGACAGGGACGAGGGCAGTTCTTC
CASSGQGRGQFF
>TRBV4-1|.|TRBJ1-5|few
TGCGCCAGCAGCCAAGGACAAAATAGCAATCAGCCCCAGCATTTT
CASSQGQNSNQPQHF
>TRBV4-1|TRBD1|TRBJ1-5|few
TGCGCCAGCAGCCAAGAGACAGGGCGGACACAGCCCCAGCATTTT
CASSQETGRTQPQHF
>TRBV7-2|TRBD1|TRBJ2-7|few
TGTGCCAGCAGCTTACACGGACAGGGTTTGGGCGAGCAGTACTTC
CASSLHGQGLGEQYF
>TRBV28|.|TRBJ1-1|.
TGTGCCAGCAGCCCACCCGGGGGGAACACTGAAGCTTTCTTT
CASSPPGGNTEAFF
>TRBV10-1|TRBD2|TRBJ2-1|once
TGCGCCAGCGTGGCTAGCGGGTACTACAATGAGCAGTTCTTC
CASVASGYYNEQFF
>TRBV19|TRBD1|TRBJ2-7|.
TGTGCCAGTAGTGTCGGGACAGGGGTCTACGAGCAGTACTTC
CASSVGTGVYEQYF
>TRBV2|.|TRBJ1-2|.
TGTGCCACCAGGGGAGCTAACTATGGCTACACCTTC
CATRGANYGYTF
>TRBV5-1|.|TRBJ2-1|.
TGCGCCAGCAGCTTGGCAGGCATCTACAATGAGCAGTTCTTC
CASSLAGIYNEQFF
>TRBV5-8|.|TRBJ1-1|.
TGTGCCAGCAGCCCCTGGGTAACACAGGCGACGAACACTGAAGCTTTCTTT
CASSPWVTQATNTEAFF
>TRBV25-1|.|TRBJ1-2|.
TGTGCCAGCAGCCCATCCCTCGCGTCCGTGCACTACACCTTC
CASSPSLASVHYTF
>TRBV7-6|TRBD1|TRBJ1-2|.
TGTGCCAGCAGCCAAGGACAGGGGAGGCAAGGCTACACCTTC
CASSQGQGRQGYTF
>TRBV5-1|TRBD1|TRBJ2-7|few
TGCGCCAGCAGCGCCCTCGGACAGGGGGCCCCCTACTCCTACGAGCAGTACTTC
CASSALGQGAPYSYEQYF
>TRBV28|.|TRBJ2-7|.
TGTGCCAGCAGTCCCGAACGGACATACCACGAGCAGTACTTC
CASSPERTYHEQYF
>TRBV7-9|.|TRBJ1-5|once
TGTGCCAGCAGCAGCAACAGGGTTCAGCCCCAGCATTTT
CASSSNRVQPQHF
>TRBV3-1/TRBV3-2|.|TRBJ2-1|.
TGTGCCAGCAGCCAAGACAGGGTAAACTACAATGAGCAGTTCTTC
CASSQDRVNYNEQFF
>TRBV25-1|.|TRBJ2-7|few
TGTGCCAGCAGTGAAGAGGCCACCTCCTACGAGCAGTACTTC
CASSEEATSYEQYF
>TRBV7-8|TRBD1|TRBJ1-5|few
TGTGCCAGCAGCTCTGACAGGGAGAATCAGCCCCAGCATTTT
CASSSDRENQPQHF
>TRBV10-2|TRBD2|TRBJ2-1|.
TGCGCCAGCGGGGGGATAGCGGGAGGCCCCTACAATGAGCAGTTCTTC
CASGGIAGGPYNEQFF
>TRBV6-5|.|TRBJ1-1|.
TGTGCCAGCAGTTTCCTGGGACTTGAGAACACTGAAGCTTTCTTT
CASSFLGLENTEAFF
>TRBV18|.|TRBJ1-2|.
TGTGCCAGCTCACCACCTAGCGGGGGCTATGGCTACACCTTC
CASSPPSGGYGYTF
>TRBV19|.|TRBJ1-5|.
TGTGCCAGTAGTATAGATACAGGGTTGGGCAATCAGCCCCAGCATTTT
CASSIDTGLGNQPQHF
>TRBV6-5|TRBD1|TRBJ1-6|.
TGTGCCAGCAGTTACGGACAGGGGAATAATTCACCCCTCCACTTT
CASSYGQGNNSPLHF
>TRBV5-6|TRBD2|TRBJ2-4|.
TGTGCCAGCAGCTTAGCGGGAGGATCGGCCAAAAACATTCAGTACTTC
CASSLAGGSAKNIQYF
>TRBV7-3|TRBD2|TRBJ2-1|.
TGTGCCAGCAGCGCGACTAGCGGGGGGGACAATGAGCAGTTCTTC
CASSATSGGDNEQFF
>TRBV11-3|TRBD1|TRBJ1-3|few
TGTGCCAGCAGCCCGGGACAGGGGCCTGGAAACACCATATATTTT
CASSPGQGPGNTIYF
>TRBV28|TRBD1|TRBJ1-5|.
TGTGCCAGCATCCGGGGACAGGATCAGCCCCAGCATTTT
CASIRGQDQPQHF
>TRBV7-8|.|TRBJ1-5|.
TGTGCCAGCAGCTTTTACCCTGCACTCCATTATAGCAATCAGCCCCAGCATTTT
CASSFYPALHYSNQPQHF
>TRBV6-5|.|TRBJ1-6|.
TGTGCCAGCAGAGCAACCGGGATAGGAGATTCACCCCTCCACTTT
CASRATGIGDSPLHF
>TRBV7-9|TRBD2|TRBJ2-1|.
TGTGCCAGCAGCTTCGCGGGAGGAAGTCCTGAGCAGTTCTTC
CASSFAGGSPEQFF
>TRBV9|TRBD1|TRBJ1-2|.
TGTGCCAGCAGCGTAGGCTCCGGACAGGGGTCTCCCTATGGCTACACCTTC
CASSVGSGQGSPYGYTF
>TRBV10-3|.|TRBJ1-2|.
TGTGCCATCATAGGGGTCGGCGGCTACACCTTC
CAIIGVGGYTF
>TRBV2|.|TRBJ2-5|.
TGTGCCAGCAGCTGGCCCCCGGGGGAGACCCAGTACTTC
CASSWPPGETQYF
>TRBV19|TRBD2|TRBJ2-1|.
TGTGCCAGTAGAACTAGCGGGAGGGATGAGCAGTTCTTC
CASRTSGRDEQFF
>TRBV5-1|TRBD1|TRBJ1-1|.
TGCGCCAGCAGCGCACAGGGGGCAGGGACTGAAGCTTTCTTT
CASSAQGAGTEAFF
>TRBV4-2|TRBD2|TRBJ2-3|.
TGTGCCAGCAGCCAAGACGCGGGGGGGCAAGATTACACAGATACGCAGTATTTT
CASSQDAGGQDYTDTQYF
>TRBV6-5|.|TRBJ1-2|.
TGTGCCAGCAGCGCCGACAGCGCGCCTCCCTATGGCTACACCTTC
CASSADSAPPYGYTF
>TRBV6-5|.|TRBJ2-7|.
TGTGCCAGCAGTTACGGCAGGGTATGGGAGCAGTACTTC
CASSYGRVWEQYF
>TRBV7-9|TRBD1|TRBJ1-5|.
TGTGCCAGCAGCGCCAGGACAGGGGGAGGCAATCAGCCCCAGCATTTT
CASSARTGGGNQPQHF
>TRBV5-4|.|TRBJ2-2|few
TGTGCCAGCAGCTTGGCGGGAGCGAACACCGGGGAGCTGTTTTTT
CASSLAGANTGELFF
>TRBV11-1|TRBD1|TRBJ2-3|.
TGTGCCAGCAGCAGATCAGGGGGCATAGTTTACGATACGCAGTATTTT
CASSRSGGIVYDTQYF
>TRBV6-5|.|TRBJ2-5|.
TGTGCCAGCAGACCCACAGGGTGGGAAGAGACCCAGTACTTC
CASRPTGWEETQYF
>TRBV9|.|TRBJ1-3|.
TGTGCCAGCAGCGTAGAGACAGGAGGAAACACCATATATTTT
CASSVETGGNTIYF
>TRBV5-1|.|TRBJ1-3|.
TGCGCCAGCAGCGCCGGGGGGGCGAGGGGAAACACCATATATTTT
CASSAGGARGNTIYF
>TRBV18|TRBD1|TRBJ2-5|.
TGTGCCAGCTCACGACAGGGGTCCGGGGTAAAGACCCAGTACTTC
CASSRQGSGVKTQYF
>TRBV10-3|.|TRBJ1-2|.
TGTGCCATCAGTGAGTCGAACTGGGGAGCCGGGGGCTACACCTTC
CAISESNWGAGGYTF
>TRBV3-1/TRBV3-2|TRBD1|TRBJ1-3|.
TGTGCCAGCAGCCAGGAACCCACAGGGGCCCACTCTGGAAACACCATATATTTT
CASSQEPTGAHSGNTIYF
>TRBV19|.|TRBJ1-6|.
TGTGCCACCAACGAGAGGGAGGGACGTGGTTTCCCCCTCCACTTT
CATNEREGRGFPLHF
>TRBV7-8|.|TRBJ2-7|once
TGTGCCAGCAGCACACAGGGGACTGGGGAGCAGTACTTC
CASSTQGTGEQYF
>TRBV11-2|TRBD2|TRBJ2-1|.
TGTGCCAGCAGAGTGACTAGCGGGTACAATGAGCAGTTCTTC
CASRVTSGYNEQFF
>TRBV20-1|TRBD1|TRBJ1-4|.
TGCAGTGCTAGTCGACAGGGTAATGAAAAACTGTTTTTT
CSASRQGNEKLFF
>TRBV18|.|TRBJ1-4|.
TGTGCCAGCTCCCCAACTTCCCGAGGGAATGGGGTAAATGAAAAACTGTTTTTT
CASSPTSRGNGVNEKLFF
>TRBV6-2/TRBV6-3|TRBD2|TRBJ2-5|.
TGTGCCAGCAGTTACGGGCAGGGTCTCCGGGAGGCGGAGACCCAGTACTTC
CASSYGQGLREAETQYF
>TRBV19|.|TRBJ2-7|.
TGTGCCAGTAGTATGGAGGGCGGGACCGTCTCGATCGCGCAGTACTTC
CASSMEGGTVSIAQYF
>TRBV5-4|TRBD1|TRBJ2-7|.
TGTGCCAGCAGCTTGGGACAGGGGAGGTACGAGCAGTACTTC
CASSLGQGRYEQYF
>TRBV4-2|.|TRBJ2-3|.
TGTGCCAGCAGCCAAGAAGGAGGAAAAAGCCCCCCAGATACGCAGTATTTT
CASSQEGGKSPPDTQYF
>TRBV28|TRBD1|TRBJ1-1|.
TGTGCCAGCAGCACCCCAGGGGGTGAAGCTTTCTTT
CASSTPGGEAFF
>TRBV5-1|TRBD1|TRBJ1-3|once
TGCGCCAGCAGCCAACAGGGGTATCGGAACACCATATATTTT
CASSQQGYRNTIYF
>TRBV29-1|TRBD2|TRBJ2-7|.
TGCAGCGTCCGCGGGACTAGCGGGTCCTACGAGCAGTACTTC
CSVRGTSGSYEQYF